This T cell receptor beta chain was retrieved from a study of early T cells in non-severe SARS-CoV-2 infection. This clonotype was observed a handful of times. The germline V and J ends were trimmed by 1 base and 1 base, with 4 bases remaining between them. The CDR3 is 13 amino acids. Germline V lookup: CDR1 SGHAT, CDR2 FQDESV (reference sequence). TCRdb re-derived calls from the 5' RACE reads in MiXCR, one entry per CDR3 protein. The sample lists about 110,000 distinct CDR3 sequences, approximately 12% occurring once. The material sequenced was whole blood, taken at baseline. The TCR originated in an adult who was a healthcare worker with PCR-confirmed SARS-CoV-2 infection or an uninfected control (not recorded which). This chain connects TRBV11-1 to TRBJ1-1; the D is unclear. As DNA, the CDR3 is TGTGCCAGCAGCTTAGGCAAGAACACTGAAGCTTTCTTT. This codes for CASSLGKNTEAFF.